This is a list of T cell receptor beta chains from one sample in a study of blood T cell repertoires in COVID-19. Sequenced by immunoSEQ multiplex PCR; TCRdb stores in-frame clones only, minus some. The sample carries a few hundred thousand clones, around 84% recorded once. Sequenced material: PBMCs or T cells enriched from blood (not recorded which). The origin of the receptors is a man aged 30 to 39 with acute COVID-19. The CDR3 runs from the conserved cysteine through the conserved F or W. The D gene is left open where the match is weak. For some rows the clone size is stated as once, few or many, or as a class when expanded; others skip it.

TRBV24-1	.	15	TRBD1	TRBJ1-1	CATSDSGQGASEAFF	TGTGCCACCAGTGATTCGGGACAGGGGGCTTCTGAAGCTTTCTTT
TRBV2	once	15	.	TRBJ2-2	CASSHSGAGTGELFF	TGTGCCAGCAGTCATAGCGGAGCCGGCACCGGGGAGCTGTTTTTT
TRBV7-3	.	15	.	TRBJ1-6	CASSPGTRNNSPLHF	TGTGCCAGCAGCCCCGGGACAAGGAATAATTCACCCCTCCACTTT
TRBV6-4	.	16	.	TRBJ2-1	CASSDRLRSYYNEQFF	TGTGCCAGCAGTGATAGGTTGCGGTCCTACTACAATGAGCAGTTCTTC
TRBV2	.	13	TRBD1	TRBJ1-2	CASSIRTGYGYTF	TGTGCCAGCAGTATCCGGACAGGATATGGCTACACCTTC
TRBV2	.	13	TRBD1	TRBJ1-1	CASSQQGATEAFF	TGTGCCAGCAGTCAACAGGGGGCAACTGAAGCTTTCTTT
TRBV7-8	.	13	.	TRBJ1-1	CASSLTPNTEAFF	TGTGCCAGCAGCTTGACACCGAACACTGAAGCTTTCTTT
TRBV25-1	few	15	.	TRBJ1-2	CASSEYGTLKGGYTF	TGTGCCAGCAGTGAATATGGGACTTTAAAGGGTGGCTACACCTTC
TRBV19	.	15	.	TRBJ1-2	CASSQYTASNYGYTF	TGTGCCAGTAGTCAATACACAGCCTCGAACTATGGCTACACCTTC
TRBV19	.	15	TRBD2	TRBJ2-1	CASSTVGGGYNEQFF	TGTGCCAGTAGTACCGTCGGGGGGGGATACAATGAGCAGTTCTTC
TRBV4-3	.	17	TRBD2	TRBJ2-2	CASSQELAGPNTGELFF	TGCGCCAGCAGCCAAGAACTAGCGGGGCCTAACACCGGGGAGCTGTTTTTT
TRBV10-1	.	12	.	TRBJ1-5	CASSQGPQPQHF	TGCGCCAGCTCTCAGGGCCCTCAGCCCCAGCATTTT
TRBV3-1/TRBV3-2	.	16	.	TRBJ1-2	CASSQDRRGLGYGYTF	TGTGCCAGCAGCCAAGATAGGAGGGGCCTGGGCTATGGCTACACCTTC
TRBV19	.	13	TRBD1	TRBJ2-5	CASAGTGAETQYF	TGTGCCAGCGCCGGGACAGGGGCCGAGACCCAGTACTTC
TRBV19	.	15	TRBD2	TRBJ2-5	CASSIIGGILETQYF	TGTGCCAGTAGTATTATCGGGGGGATATTAGAGACCCAGTACTTC
TRBV24-1	.	13	.	TRBJ2-3	CATSGPNTDTQYF	TGTGCCACCAGTGGGCCCAACACAGATACGCAGTATTTT
TRBV7-8	.	15	.	TRBJ1-4	CASSSHWGPVEKLFF	TGTGCCAGCAGCTCGCATTGGGGGCCGGTTGAAAAACTGTTTTTT
TRBV29-1	few	13	.	TRBJ1-1	CSAGAQGYTEAFF	TGCAGCGCCGGCGCCCAGGGCTACACTGAAGCTTTCTTT